This T cell receptor beta chain derives from a study of T and B cells in COVID-19 patients. From blood, about 250-550 ng of genomic DNA served as TRB template. Between the trimmed V and J ends, which lost 1 base and 1 base, there was a span of 9 bases. CDR3 length: 15 residues. The germline CDR1 and CDR2 sequences are SGHRS and YFSETQ. BIOMED2 TRB-A/B primer pools were used in multiplex TRB PCR. A single record per CDR3 protein comes from TCRdb applying MiXCR to the multiplex PCR reads. The sample gives about 11,000 distinct CDR3 sequences, approximately 33% of which show up once; 15% to 20% is in the top ten.

This clonotype originated in a human donor with active COVID-19. Specimen: blood. V is TRBV5-1 and J is TRBJ2-1; D is unclear. CDR3 nucleotide sequence: TGCGCCAGCAGCTTGCCGGCTCCGTCCTACAATGAGCAGTTCTTC. It translates to CASSLPAPSYNEQFF. The full variable domain, rest sourced from reference TRBV5-1 and TRBJ2-1, is KAGVTQTPRYLIKTRGQQVTLSCSPISGHRSVSWYQQTPGQGLQFLFEYFSETQRNKGNFPGRFSGRQFSNSRSEMNVSTLELGDSALYLCASSLPAPSYNEQFFGPGTRLTVL.